The entry below describes one TCR beta chain. Its matching antigen is unknown. The source of the sample is a study of T cell repertoires in cytomegalovirus infection. Overall study: Recently identified HLA-C-restricted CMV epitopes were used, and well-studied HLA-B-restricted CMV epitopes were used as well.

TCRdb passed the reads through MiXCR, listing each CDR3 protein once. The sample shows approximately 990,000 distinct CDR3 sequences, 30% to 40% of them seen only once. The study, taken as a whole, reports: Pooled public TCR beta family frequency picked out CMV carriers with the relevant HLA.

This CDR3 has 18 residues. Germline values: CDR1 SGDLS, CDR2 YYNGEE. V was clipped by 3 bases and J by 0 bases; unmatched bases: 11. This sample comprised cultured CD8+ T cells from PBMCs, obtained from culture after CMV antigen stimulation. This clonotype was sampled from a human donor in good health (CMV status not recorded). Some clones in this sample may be carry-over from other donors' samples. V gene TRBV9 combines with J gene TRBJ1-3, with 8 bases lining up with TRBD1. Written as DNA, the CDR3 is TGTGCCAGCAGCGCCGGACAGGGCTTCAGCACCTCTGGAAACACCATATATTTT. Protein product: CASSAGQGFSTSGNTIYF.